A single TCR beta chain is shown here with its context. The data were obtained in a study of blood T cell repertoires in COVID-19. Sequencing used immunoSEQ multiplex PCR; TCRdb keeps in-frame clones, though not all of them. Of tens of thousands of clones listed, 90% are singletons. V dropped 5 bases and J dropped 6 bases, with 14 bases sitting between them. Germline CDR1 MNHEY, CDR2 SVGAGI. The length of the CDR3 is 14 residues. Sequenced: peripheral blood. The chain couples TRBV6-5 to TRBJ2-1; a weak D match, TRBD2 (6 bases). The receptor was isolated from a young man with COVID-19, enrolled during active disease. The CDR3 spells CASSRTMFGNEQFF. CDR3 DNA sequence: TGTGCCAGCAGTCGGACTATGTTTGGCAATGAGCAGTTCTTC.